This TCR beta chain originates from a study of T-cell reconstitution after alpha-beta-depleted transplantation in children. This clonotype came up many times. Unique molecular identifiers were built into the TCRbeta library. TCRdb used MiXCR to reprocess the PCR reads, holding one entry per CDR3 protein. The sample includes 150,000 to 200,000 distinct CDR3 sequences, about 14% of them seen just once. CDR1 is MNHNS and CDR2 is SASEGT in the germline V gene. This CDR3 has 15 amino acids. Trimming took 7 bases from V and 2 from J; bases not matched to a gene: 10. The chain couples TRBV6-1 to TRBJ2-7, with 8 bases aligning to TRBD2. The sequence was obtained from a human donor who donated a stem cell graft to a child with acute lymphoblastic leukemia. Specimen: PBMCs from the stem cell graft donor, collected from the stem cell graft. The CDR3 coding sequence is TGTGCCAGCAACCCGGGACTAGTCACCGCCTACGAGCAGTACTTC. Protein sequence: CASNPGLVTAYEQYF.